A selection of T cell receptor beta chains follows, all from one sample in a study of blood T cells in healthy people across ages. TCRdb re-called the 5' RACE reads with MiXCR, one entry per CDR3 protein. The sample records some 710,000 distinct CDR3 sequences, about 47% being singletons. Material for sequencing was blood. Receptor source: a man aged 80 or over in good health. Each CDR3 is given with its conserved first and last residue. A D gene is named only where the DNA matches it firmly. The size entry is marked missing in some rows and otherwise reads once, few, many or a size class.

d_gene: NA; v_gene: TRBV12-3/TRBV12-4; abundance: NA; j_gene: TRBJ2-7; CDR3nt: TGTGCCAGCAGCCACCTAGGCTCCTACGAGCAGTACTTC; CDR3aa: CASSHLGSYEQYF
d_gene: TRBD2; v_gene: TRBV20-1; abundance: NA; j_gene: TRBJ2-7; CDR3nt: TGCAGTGCTAGAGAACTAGCGGGACGGTACGAGCAGTACTTC; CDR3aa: CSARELAGRYEQYF
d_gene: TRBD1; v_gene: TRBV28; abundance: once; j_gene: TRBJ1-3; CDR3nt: TGTGCCGGCAGTTTCCAAGGACAGGGAGGAAACACCATATATTTT; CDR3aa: CAGSFQGQGGNTIYF
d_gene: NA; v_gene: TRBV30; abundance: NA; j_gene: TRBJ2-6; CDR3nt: TGTGCCTGGAGTGTGACGACAGGAGCCCTTCGTACTGGGGCCAACGTCCTGACTTTC; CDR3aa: CAWSVTTGALRTGANVLTF
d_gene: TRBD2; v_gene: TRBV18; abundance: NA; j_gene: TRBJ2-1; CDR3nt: TGTGCCAGCTCACCAGGGGGACTAGCGGGAGTGGGCTACAATGAGCAGTTCTTC; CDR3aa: CASSPGGLAGVGYNEQFF
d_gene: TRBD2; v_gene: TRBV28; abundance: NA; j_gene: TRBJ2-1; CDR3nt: TGTGCCAGCAGTTCCCGACTAGCGGGAGGCACCTACAATGAGCAGTTCTTC; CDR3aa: CASSSRLAGGTYNEQFF
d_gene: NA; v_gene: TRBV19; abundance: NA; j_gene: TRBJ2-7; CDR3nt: TGTGCCAGTAGCCCACCCATGCAATCTAACGAGCAGTACTTC; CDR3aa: CASSPPMQSNEQYF
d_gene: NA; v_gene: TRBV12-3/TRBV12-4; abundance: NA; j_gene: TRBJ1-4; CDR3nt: TGTGCCAGCAGTTCGTACGCTAGCTATAATGAAAAACTGTTTTTT; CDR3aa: CASSSYASYNEKLFF
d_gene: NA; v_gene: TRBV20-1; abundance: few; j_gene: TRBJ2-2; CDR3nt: TGCAGTGCTAGTGCCAGAGGAAACACCGGGGAGCTGTTTTTT; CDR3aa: CSASARGNTGELFF
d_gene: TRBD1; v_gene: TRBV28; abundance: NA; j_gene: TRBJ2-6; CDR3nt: TGTGCCAGCAGTTTCACTCAGGGGGCTATGGGGGCCAACGTCCTGACTTTC; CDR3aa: CASSFTQGAMGANVLTF
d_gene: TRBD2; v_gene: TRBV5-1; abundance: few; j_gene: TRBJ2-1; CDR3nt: TGCGCCAGCAGCTTGAATAGCGGGAGAAGTAACAATGAGCAGTTCTTC; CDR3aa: CASSLNSGRSNNEQFF
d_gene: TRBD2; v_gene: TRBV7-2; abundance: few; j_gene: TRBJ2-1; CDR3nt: TGTGCCAGCAGCTTAGTACTAGCGGGAGGCATATACAATGAGCAGTTCTTC; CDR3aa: CASSLVLAGGIYNEQFF
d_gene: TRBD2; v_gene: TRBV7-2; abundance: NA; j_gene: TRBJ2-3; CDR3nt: TGTGCCAGCAGCTTCACCCGGGGGGGCGCAGATACGCAGTATTTT; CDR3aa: CASSFTRGGADTQYF
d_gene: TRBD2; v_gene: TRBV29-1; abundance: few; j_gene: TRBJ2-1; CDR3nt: TGCAGCGTGCGACTAGCGGGAGGTCTCAATGAGCAGTTCTTC; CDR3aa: CSVRLAGGLNEQFF
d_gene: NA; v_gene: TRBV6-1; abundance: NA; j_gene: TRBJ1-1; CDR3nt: TGTGCCAGCAGTGAAAGGGCCAGGGGTCTCAACACTGAAGCTTTCTTT; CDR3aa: CASSERARGLNTEAFF
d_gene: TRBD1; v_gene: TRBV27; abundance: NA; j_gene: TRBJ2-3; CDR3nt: TGTGCCAGCAGTGACAGGGCCATCACAGATACGCAGTATTTT; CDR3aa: CASSDRAITDTQYF
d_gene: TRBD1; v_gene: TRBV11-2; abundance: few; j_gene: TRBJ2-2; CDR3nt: TGTGCCAGCAGCCCGGGGACAGGAAGGACCGGGGAGCTGTTTTTT; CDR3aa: CASSPGTGRTGELFF
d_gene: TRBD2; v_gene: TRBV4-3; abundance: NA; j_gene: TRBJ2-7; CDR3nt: TGCGCCAGCAACCAAGATATCACTAGCGGGAGTATCGATGAGCAGTACTTC; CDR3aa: CASNQDITSGSIDEQYF
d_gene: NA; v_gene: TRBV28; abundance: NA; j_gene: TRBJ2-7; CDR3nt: TGTGCCAGCAGCTCCGGGGGTTCAACGGACGAGCAGTACTTC; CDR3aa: CASSSGGSTDEQYF
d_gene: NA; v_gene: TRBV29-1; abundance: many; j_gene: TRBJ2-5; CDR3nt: TGCAGCGCCCAAAAGAGCGGGCAAGAGACCCAGTACTTC; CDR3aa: CSAQKSGQETQYF
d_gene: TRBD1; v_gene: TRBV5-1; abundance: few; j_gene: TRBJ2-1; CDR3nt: TGCGCCAGCAGCTCGTCACAGGGGGCACGTGAGCAGTTCTTC; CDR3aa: CASSSSQGAREQFF
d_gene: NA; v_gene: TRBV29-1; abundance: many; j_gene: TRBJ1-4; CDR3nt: TGCAGCGTTGAGGTAGTCGGAAATGAAAAACTGTTTTTT; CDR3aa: CSVEVVGNEKLFF
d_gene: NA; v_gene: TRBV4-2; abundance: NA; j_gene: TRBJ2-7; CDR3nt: TGTGCCAGCAGCCCCGTTAAGGCGTGGGGATCCTACGAGCAGTACTTC; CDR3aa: CASSPVKAWGSYEQYF
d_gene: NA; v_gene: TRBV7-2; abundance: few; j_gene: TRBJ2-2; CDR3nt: TGTGCCAGCTCCGGGACTGCGAACACCGGGGAGCTGTTTTTT; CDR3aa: CASSGTANTGELFF
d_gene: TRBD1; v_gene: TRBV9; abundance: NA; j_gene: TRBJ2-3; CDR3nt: TGTGCCAGCAGCGCCGCCGGGACAGACCCCACAGATACGCAGTATTTT; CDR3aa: CASSAAGTDPTDTQYF
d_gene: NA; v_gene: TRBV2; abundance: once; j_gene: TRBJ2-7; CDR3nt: TGTGCCAGCCGGCATAACTCCTACGAGCAGTACTTC; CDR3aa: CASRHNSYEQYF
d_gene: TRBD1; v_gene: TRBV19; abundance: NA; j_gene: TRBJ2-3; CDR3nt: TGTGCCAGTAGTACCTCAACAGGGGAAGATACGCAGTATTTT; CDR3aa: CASSTSTGEDTQYF
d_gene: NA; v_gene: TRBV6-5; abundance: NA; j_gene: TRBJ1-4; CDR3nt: TGTGCCAGCAGAACCCTCGGGACCCACTCCTTGGAAAAACTGTTTTTT; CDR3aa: CASRTLGTHSLEKLFF